A single TCR beta chain is shown here with its context. Antigen specificity is unknown. Data came from immunoSEQ multiplex PCR; TCRdb stores just in-frame clones and leaves some out. The sample contains some 13,000 clones, over 70% of which appear only once. This record comes from a study of T cells in localized non-small cell lung cancer. V lost 1 base, J lost 1 base, and 8 bases lay in between. The CDR3 totals 15 residues. Germline loops: CDR1 SGHNT, CDR2 YYREEE (reference sequence). Study-level results: Among the top 100 tumor clones, a median about 52 appeared in adjacent lung. Among blood samples, higher T cell density accompanied longer overall survival.

Material: peripheral blood, obtained before any cancer treatment. This chain joins TRBV5-4 and TRBJ2-2; D gene unclear. The source is a male donor at least 60 years old with stage I lung adenocarcinoma. CDR3 sequence reads: CASSLFARNTGELFF. The DNA for the CDR3 is TGTGCCAGCAGCTTGTTTGCGAGGAACACCGGGGAGCTGTTTTTT.